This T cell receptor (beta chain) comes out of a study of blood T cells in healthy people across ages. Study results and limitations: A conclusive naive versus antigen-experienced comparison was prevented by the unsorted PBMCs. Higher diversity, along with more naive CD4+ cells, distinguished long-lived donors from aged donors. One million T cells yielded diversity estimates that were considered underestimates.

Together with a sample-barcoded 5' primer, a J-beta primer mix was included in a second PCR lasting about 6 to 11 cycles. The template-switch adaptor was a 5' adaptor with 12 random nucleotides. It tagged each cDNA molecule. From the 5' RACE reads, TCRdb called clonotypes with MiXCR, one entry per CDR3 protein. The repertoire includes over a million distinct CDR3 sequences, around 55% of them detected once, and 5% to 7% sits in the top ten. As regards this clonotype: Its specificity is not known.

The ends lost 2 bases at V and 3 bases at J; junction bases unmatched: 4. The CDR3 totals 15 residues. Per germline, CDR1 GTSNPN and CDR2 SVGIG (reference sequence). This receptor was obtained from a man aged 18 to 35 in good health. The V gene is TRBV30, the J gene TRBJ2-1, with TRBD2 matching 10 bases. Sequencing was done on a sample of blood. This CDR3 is CAWSLAGDFYNEQFF. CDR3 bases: TGTGCCTGGAGTCTAGCGGGAGACTTCTACAATGAGCAGTTCTTC.